The entry that follows covers one TCR beta chain sequence. Its antigen is as yet unknown. Germline trimming cut 3 bases from V and 1 base from J; bases unmatched to any gene: 7. The CDR3 spans 16 residues. Germline CDR1 and CDR2: KGHSH and LQKENI. People whose metastatic non-small-cell lung cancer was chemo-refractory got focal radiation along with CTLA-4 blockade by ipilimumab. This sample is drawn from a study of radiotherapy plus CTLA-4 blockade in lung cancer. Study-level background: Objective responses were documented in roughly 20% of patients, with disease control in 31%. Study results and limitations: Reports identified early blood T cell clone dynamics, with interferon-beta, as the best response predictor. Some TCR clones had been derived from tumors. These clones expanded in peripheral blood after radiotherapy plus ipilimumab.

Profiled with immunoSEQ multiplex PCR; TCRdb holds only in-frame clones, not every one. The sample lists 30,000 to 45,000 clones, around three quarters occurring once. This specimen consisted of peripheral blood, obtained from a patient treated with radiotherapy plus ipilimumab. This TCR derives from a human donor with non-small cell lung cancer who had stable disease on radiotherapy plus ipilimumab. This rearrangement joins TRBV18 to TRBJ1-2, with 8 bases lining up with TRBD1. The CDR3: CASSPPTGVLNYGYTF. In nucleotides, the CDR3 is TGTGCCAGCTCACCTCCGACAGGGGTCCTTAACTATGGCTACACCTTC.